This T cell receptor beta chain came from a study of PD-L1 blockade in urothelial cancer. For the study at large: Most of the roughly 29 patients were men whose urothelial cancer was bladder-origin. As for prior chemotherapy regimens, patients had received 0 to 3. Peripheral blood specimens exhibited a median yield of about 150,000 T cells.

Measured with immunoSEQ multiplex PCR; TCRdb has only the in-frame clones, and not every one. The repertoire holds 70,000 to 85,000 clones, with 90% as singletons. Germline CDR1 is LNHDA and CDR2 is SQIVND (reference sequence). Trimming at V came to 6 bases and at J to 6 bases, leaving 9 bases not matched to a gene. There are 14 residues in the CDR3. The time point denotes: pretreatment peripheral blood. Sample numbers ranged from 1 to 8 per patient, encompassing pretreatment and on-treatment collections. This TCR derives from a man in his 70s with urothelial cancer. This sequence joins TRBV19 and TRBJ2-3; the match to TRBD1 covers 7 bases. The source material was PBMCs, sampled around atezolizumab (anti-PD-L1) treatment. CDR3 DNA sequence: TGTGCCAGTAGGCGGAGACAGGGTGGGGATACGCAGTATTTT. It yields the protein CASRRRQGGDTQYF.